A single sample is the source of the 20 T cell receptor beta chains below, sequenced in a study of T cells expressing NK-cell markers. Reanalyzing the 5' RACE reads, TCRdb keeps one entry per CDR3 protein, without DNA. The sample holds fewer than 550,000 distinct CDR3 sequences. What was sequenced was blood T cells: a sorted CD56 or NKG2C T cell subset, CD4+ or CD8+ T cells, or bulk PBMC T cells (not recorded which). These receptors originate from a woman in her fifties or sixties in good health.

This chain joins TRBV5-1 and TRBJ2-1; the D call from TCRdb, TRBD2, cannot be confirmed without DNA. Looked up from germline, CDR1 is SGHRS and CDR2 is YFSETQ. The CDR3 runs to 11 residues. CDR3 amino acids: CASRAGTSSFF.

The chain recombines TRBV20-1 with TRBJ1-2; TCRdb's assignment of TRBD1 cannot be checked, as there is no DNA. The CDR3 extends over 14 amino acids. From germline, CDR1 is DFQATT and CDR2 SNEGSKA (reference sequence). CDR3 amino acids: CSADVEGGGYGYTF.

The V gene is TRBV4-1, the J gene TRBJ1-2; lacking DNA, the TRBD1 call made by TCRdb goes unchecked. The germline V gene encodes CDR1 MGHRA and CDR2 YSYEKL. This CDR3 has 14 residues. The CDR3 loop reads CASSSKGRANGYTF.

J is TRBJ1-1 and V is TRBV21-1. TRBV21-1 is termed a pseudogene. CDR3 size: 11 residues. CDR3 in amino acids: CATRVGIEAFF.

The V gene is TRBV12-3 or TRBV12-4, the J gene TRBJ2-6; the TRBD1 assignment by TCRdb is unverifiable without DNA. The CDR3 consists of 18 residues. The CDR3 region is CASSTWPGGADGANVLTF.

The chain has TRBV13 and TRBJ2-7; TCRdb gives TRBD2 as the D gene, but with no DNA this cannot be confirmed. CDR1 and CDR2 (germline): PRHDT, FYEKMQ (reference sequence). This CDR3 is 14 amino acids long. CDR3 loop: CASKSGITSYEQYF.

This chain links TRBV12-3 or TRBV12-4 with TRBJ1-5; TCRdb's D gene call, TRBD1, goes unchecked for lack of DNA. The CDR3 is 15 residues long. The CDR3 here is CASSRGQGHNQPQHF.

V usage is TRBV5-1 and J usage is TRBJ2-2; lacking DNA, the TRBD1 call made by TCRdb goes unchecked. Germline CDR1 is SGHRS and CDR2 is YFSETQ. There are 15 residues in the CDR3. The CDR3 sequence is CASRGGTLLTGELFF.

V and J are TRBV2 and TRBJ2-7. Germline CDR1 is SNHLY and CDR2 is FYNNEI. The CDR3 length is 14 residues. This chain's CDR3 is CASSVLTWSYEQYF.

The chain uses TRBV5-1 and TRBJ2-1; TCRdb indicates TRBD2, and absent DNA this call remains unverified. This CDR3 has 16 residues. In germline, CDR1 is SGHRS, CDR2 YFSETQ. CDR3 amino acids: CASSTGLRDYHNEQFF.

The chain combines TRBV12-3 or TRBV12-4 with TRBJ2-5; the D call from TCRdb, TRBD2, cannot be confirmed without DNA. The CDR3 consists of 14 residues. The chain's CDR3 is CASSSSGRLWTQYF.

This chain uses TRBV2 with TRBJ1-2; TCRdb designates TRBD1, a call that cannot be tested without DNA. CDR1 SNHLY and CDR2 FYNNEI come from the germline V gene. This CDR3 contains 14 residues. This CDR3 is CASSDRGRNYGYTF.

The chain combines TRBV10-3 with TRBJ2-1; as DNA is missing, the TRBD2 call by TCRdb cannot be tested. CDR1 is ENHRY, CDR2 SYGVKD, per germline. This CDR3 spans 12 amino acids. CDR3 residues: CAISEASFEQFF.

V gene TRBV27 combines with J gene TRBJ2-7; TCRdb gives TRBD2 as the D gene, but with no DNA this cannot be confirmed. The CDR3 consists of 15 residues. CDR1 is MNHEY, CDR2 SMNVEV, per germline (reference sequence). CDR3: CASSFPTSGRYEQYF.

The J gene is TRBJ2-1, the V gene TRBV20-1; the D call of TRBD2 rests on TCRdb alone, since no DNA is present to check it. CDR1 is DFQATT, CDR2 SNEGSKA, per germline (reference sequence). The length of the CDR3 is 16 residues. The CDR3 spells CSAREGLGPGYNEQFF.

This chain connects TRBV4-2 to TRBJ2-2. There are 14 residues in the CDR3. Germline V gene sequence: CDR1 LGHNA, CDR2 YNFKEQ. The CDR3 protein is CASSQVGPQGELFF.

V gene TRBV12-3 or TRBV12-4 combines with J gene TRBJ1-1; TCRdb selects TRBD1, and the lack of DNA leaves this call unchecked. The CDR3 extends over 15 amino acids. The CDR3: CASSPPDLMNTEAFF.

The V call is TRBV10-3, the J call TRBJ2-3; TCRdb returns TRBD1, unconfirmable since there is no DNA. The CDR3 is 18 amino acids. Germline CDR1 is ENHRY and CDR2 is SYGVKD. CDR3: CAISHPPWDRGSTDTQYF.

V gene TRBV20-1 combines with J gene TRBJ2-3; TCRdb names TRBD1, which stays unverified in the absence of DNA. This CDR3 comprises 15 residues. The germline V gene encodes CDR1 DFQATT and CDR2 SNEGSKA (reference sequence). CDR3 protein: CSAGPLAERADTQYF.

J is TRBJ2-5 and V is TRBV5-1; checking the TCRdb D call of TRBD1 is not possible without DNA. The CDR3 runs 15 residues. In germline, CDR1 is SGHRS, CDR2 YFSETQ. CDR3 sequence reads: CASSPGGWGTWTQYF.